This is a list of T cell receptor beta chains from one sample in a study of cytomegalovirus exposure and HLA in healthy donors. TCRdb's copy holds only in-frame clones and misses some; the assay was immunoSEQ multiplex PCR. The data contain under 250,000 clones, 79% of them seen just once; the ten biggest clones take up 4.4%. The sequenced material came from PBMCs. The receptors stem from a woman in her 30s in good health and CMV-seropositive. CDR3s include the opening cysteine and the closing phenylalanine or tryptophan. A D gene is named only where the DNA matches it firmly. Clone size is not always given. Where it is, it says once, few, many or a class for expanded clones.

v_call: TRBV7-9; j_call: TRBJ1-1; clone_size: -; d_call: -; cdr3_aa: CASSLGGGVFF; cdr3_nt: TGTGCCAGCAGCTTAGGGGGAGGTGTTTTCTTT
v_call: TRBV4-3; j_call: TRBJ2-7; clone_size: few; d_call: -; cdr3_aa: CASSQDIGAGPHYEQYF; cdr3_nt: TGCGCCAGCAGCCAAGATATTGGGGCAGGGCCCCACTACGAGCAGTACTTC
v_call: TRBV4-2; j_call: TRBJ2-7; clone_size: -; d_call: TRBD1; cdr3_aa: CASSSAGQGLYEQYF; cdr3_nt: TGTGCCAGCAGTTCCGCGGGACAGGGTCTTTACGAGCAGTACTTC
v_call: TRBV5-1; j_call: TRBJ2-1; clone_size: -; d_call: TRBD2; cdr3_aa: CASSLFLAGVGNEQFF; cdr3_nt: TGCGCCAGCAGCCTATTCCTAGCGGGGGTGGGGAATGAGCAGTTCTTC
v_call: TRBV5-1; j_call: TRBJ2-3; clone_size: -; d_call: TRBD1; cdr3_aa: CASSLTRQGREDTQYF; cdr3_nt: TGCGCCAGCAGCTTGACCCGACAGGGGCGGGAAGATACGCAGTATTTT
v_call: TRBV4-1; j_call: TRBJ1-3; clone_size: -; d_call: -; cdr3_aa: CASSQERRMDTIYF; cdr3_nt: TGCGCCAGCAGCCAAGAAAGGAGGATGGACACCATATATTTT
v_call: TRBV9; j_call: TRBJ1-5; clone_size: once; d_call: TRBD1; cdr3_aa: CASSVGQGNQPQHF; cdr3_nt: TGTGCCAGCAGCGTAGGACAGGGTAATCAGCCCCAGCATTTT
v_call: TRBV5-1; j_call: TRBJ1-2; clone_size: -; d_call: -; cdr3_aa: CASSLGTAYGYTF; cdr3_nt: TGCGCCAGCAGCTTAGGGACTGCCTATGGCTACACCTTC
v_call: TRBV6-6; j_call: TRBJ2-7; clone_size: -; d_call: -; cdr3_aa: CASTKTSPGHEQYF; cdr3_nt: TGTGCCAGCACCAAGACTAGTCCGGGACACGAGCAGTACTTC
v_call: TRBV4-3; j_call: TRBJ2-7; clone_size: -; d_call: TRBD1; cdr3_aa: CASSQDWDSPYEQYF; cdr3_nt: TGCGCCAGCAGCCAAGATTGGGACAGCCCCTACGAGCAGTACTTC
v_call: TRBV2; j_call: TRBJ2-5; clone_size: few; d_call: -; cdr3_aa: CASRAEETQYF; cdr3_nt: TGTGCCAGCAGGGCGGAAGAGACCCAGTACTTC
v_call: TRBV5-1; j_call: TRBJ2-5; clone_size: -; d_call: TRBD2; cdr3_aa: CASSLAGLVKETQYF; cdr3_nt: TGCGCCAGCAGCTTGGCGGGACTAGTTAAAGAGACCCAGTACTTC
v_call: TRBV18; j_call: TRBJ2-5; clone_size: -; d_call: TRBD2; cdr3_aa: CASSRAGGETQYF; cdr3_nt: TGTGCCAGCTCACGCGCGGGGGGAGAGACCCAGTACTTC
v_call: TRBV30; j_call: TRBJ1-1; clone_size: -; d_call: TRBD1; cdr3_aa: CAWSIRDRDRTEAFF; cdr3_nt: TGTGCCTGGAGTATCCGGGACAGGGATCGCACTGAAGCTTTCTTT
v_call: TRBV30; j_call: TRBJ1-2; clone_size: -; d_call: -; cdr3_aa: CAWSSLSGGGYTF; cdr3_nt: TGTGCCTGGAGTAGCCTCTCGGGGGGTGGCTACACCTTC
v_call: TRBV5-4; j_call: TRBJ2-1; clone_size: -; d_call: -; cdr3_aa: CASSLDSGNEQFF; cdr3_nt: TGTGCCAGCAGCTTGGATTCGGGGAATGAGCAGTTCTTC
v_call: TRBV12-5; j_call: TRBJ2-7; clone_size: -; d_call: -; cdr3_aa: CASGLLDTYEQYF; cdr3_nt: TGTGCTAGTGGTTTACTCGATACCTACGAGCAGTACTTC
v_call: TRBV2; j_call: TRBJ1-4; clone_size: -; d_call: -; cdr3_aa: CASRILRRPREKLFF; cdr3_nt: TGTGCCAGCAGAATCCTAAGGAGGCCCAGAGAAAAACTGTTTTTT
v_call: TRBV6-1; j_call: TRBJ1-1; clone_size: -; d_call: -; cdr3_aa: CASSELAQPNTEAFF; cdr3_nt: TGTGCCAGCAGTGAATTGGCACAGCCTAACACTGAAGCTTTCTTT
v_call: TRBV5-1; j_call: TRBJ2-7; clone_size: -; d_call: TRBD2; cdr3_aa: CASSWGLAASYEQYF; cdr3_nt: TGCGCCAGCAGCTGGGGACTAGCGGCCTCCTACGAGCAGTACTTC
v_call: TRBV6-1; j_call: TRBJ1-2; clone_size: -; d_call: -; cdr3_aa: CASRGLYGYTF; cdr3_nt: TGTGCCAGCAGGGGACTGTATGGCTACACCTTC
v_call: TRBV2; j_call: TRBJ2-7; clone_size: few; d_call: -; cdr3_aa: CASSTGRAAYEQYF; cdr3_nt: TGTGCCAGCAGCACAGGCAGGGCAGCCTACGAGCAGTACTTC
v_call: TRBV9; j_call: TRBJ1-2; clone_size: -; d_call: -; cdr3_aa: CASSVAQVRTGYTF; cdr3_nt: TGTGCCAGCAGCGTAGCACAGGTTCGAACAGGCTACACCTTC
v_call: TRBV7-9; j_call: TRBJ1-1; clone_size: -; d_call: -; cdr3_aa: CASSPGHRNTEAFF; cdr3_nt: TGTGCCAGCAGCCCGGGACACAGGAACACTGAAGCTTTCTTT
v_call: TRBV5-4; j_call: TRBJ1-2; clone_size: few; d_call: -; cdr3_aa: CASSLIGRADYGYTF; cdr3_nt: TGTGCCAGCAGCTTGATAGGCAGGGCGGACTATGGCTACACCTTC
v_call: TRBV9; j_call: TRBJ2-3; clone_size: -; d_call: -; cdr3_aa: CASSLIPEPTDTQYF; cdr3_nt: TGTGCCAGCAGCCTCATCCCTGAGCCGACAGATACGCAGTATTTT
v_call: TRBV29-1; j_call: TRBJ1-2; clone_size: -; d_call: TRBD1; cdr3_aa: CSVGGTGAAYNYGYTF; cdr3_nt: TGCAGCGTTGGGGGGACAGGGGCCGCCTATAACTATGGCTACACCTTC
v_call: TRBV27; j_call: TRBJ1-3; clone_size: -; d_call: TRBD1; cdr3_aa: CASSVQGMTGNTIYF; cdr3_nt: TGTGCCAGCAGTGTACAGGGGATGACTGGAAACACCATATATTTT
v_call: TRBV7-9; j_call: TRBJ1-2; clone_size: -; d_call: -; cdr3_aa: CASNIMARDYTF; cdr3_nt: TGTGCCAGCAACATTATGGCCAGGGACTACACCTTC
v_call: TRBV30; j_call: TRBJ1-2; clone_size: -; d_call: -; cdr3_aa: CAWRRGGYTF; cdr3_nt: TGTGCCTGGAGACGCGGTGGCTACACCTTC
v_call: TRBV7-2; j_call: TRBJ1-1; clone_size: -; d_call: -; cdr3_aa: CASSPFPRGRTEAFF; cdr3_nt: TGTGCCAGCAGCCCCTTTCCCAGGGGACGGACTGAAGCTTTCTTT
v_call: TRBV9; j_call: TRBJ1-1; clone_size: -; d_call: -; cdr3_aa: CASSVDGDTEAFF; cdr3_nt: TGTGCCAGCAGCGTAGACGGTGACACTGAAGCTTTCTTT
v_call: TRBV27; j_call: TRBJ1-1; clone_size: once; d_call: -; cdr3_aa: CASSSGTEAFF; cdr3_nt: TGTGCCAGCAGTTCCGGGACAGAAGCTTTCTTT
v_call: TRBV29-1; j_call: TRBJ2-3; clone_size: -; d_call: TRBD2; cdr3_aa: CSASPGLAGNTDTQYF; cdr3_nt: TGCAGCGCTTCCCCGGGGCTAGCGGGGAACACAGATACGCAGTATTTT
v_call: TRBV5-1; j_call: TRBJ1-3; clone_size: -; d_call: TRBD1; cdr3_aa: CASSFTTGATSGNTIYF; cdr3_nt: TGCGCCAGCAGCTTTACTACAGGGGCGACCTCTGGAAACACCATATATTTT
v_call: TRBV7-8; j_call: TRBJ1-2; clone_size: -; d_call: TRBD1; cdr3_aa: CASSPGGTGFPYGYTF; cdr3_nt: TGTGCCAGCAGCCCAGGCGGGACAGGCTTCCCCTATGGCTACACCTTC
v_call: TRBV7-9; j_call: TRBJ1-2; clone_size: -; d_call: TRBD1; cdr3_aa: CASSLGQRDGYTF; cdr3_nt: TGTGCCAGCAGCTTGGGACAGAGGGATGGCTACACCTTC
v_call: TRBV29-1; j_call: TRBJ1-2; clone_size: -; d_call: TRBD1; cdr3_aa: CSVYSGQLNYGYTF; cdr3_nt: TGCAGCGTCTACTCGGGACAGCTTAACTATGGCTACACCTTC
v_call: TRBV15; j_call: TRBJ2-1; clone_size: -; d_call: -; cdr3_aa: CATSLSLGEQFF; cdr3_nt: TGTGCCACCAGCCTCTCGCTCGGTGAGCAGTTCTTC
v_call: TRBV25-1; j_call: TRBJ1-1; clone_size: once; d_call: -; cdr3_aa: CASSDSGGLTEAFF; cdr3_nt: TGTGCCAGCAGTGATTCGGGGGGACTCACTGAAGCTTTCTTT
v_call: TRBV6-1; j_call: TRBJ2-2; clone_size: -; d_call: -; cdr3_aa: CATNRQVTGELFF; cdr3_nt: TGTGCCACCAATCGACAGGTGACCGGGGAGCTGTTTTTT
v_call: TRBV7-9; j_call: TRBJ1-2; clone_size: -; d_call: -; cdr3_aa: CASSLYPLRNYGYTF; cdr3_nt: TGTGCCAGCAGCTTATACCCCCTGAGGAACTATGGCTACACCTTC
v_call: TRBV30; j_call: TRBJ2-1; clone_size: -; d_call: TRBD1; cdr3_aa: CAWSPSGPLGGDEQFF; cdr3_nt: TGTGCCTGGAGTCCCAGCGGTCCTCTAGGGGGCGATGAGCAGTTCTTC
v_call: TRBV10-1; j_call: TRBJ1-4; clone_size: -; d_call: -; cdr3_aa: CASSDSLNEKLFF; cdr3_nt: TGCGCCAGCAGTGATTCTCTTAATGAAAAACTGTTTTTT
v_call: TRBV27; j_call: TRBJ2-5; clone_size: -; d_call: -; cdr3_aa: CASSYDATGETQYF; cdr3_nt: TGTGCCAGCAGTTACGACGCCACGGGAGAGACCCAGTACTTC
v_call: TRBV5-8; j_call: TRBJ1-1; clone_size: -; d_call: TRBD1; cdr3_aa: CASSLDRGPIGTEAFF; cdr3_nt: TGTGCCAGCAGCTTGGACAGGGGGCCGATAGGCACTGAAGCTTTCTTT
v_call: TRBV6-1; j_call: TRBJ2-5; clone_size: once; d_call: TRBD2; cdr3_aa: CASSLLAGGQETQYF; cdr3_nt: TGTGCCAGCAGTCTCCTAGCGGGGGGCCAAGAGACCCAGTACTTC
v_call: TRBV4-3; j_call: TRBJ2-1; clone_size: -; d_call: TRBD2; cdr3_aa: CASSQEGGDYYNEQFF; cdr3_nt: TGCGCCAGCAGCCAAGAGGGCGGGGACTACTACAATGAGCAGTTCTTC
v_call: TRBV6-1; j_call: TRBJ2-7; clone_size: once; d_call: -; cdr3_aa: CASRARWDNIYEQYF; cdr3_nt: TGTGCCAGCAGAGCCCGGTGGGACAATATCTACGAGCAGTACTTC
v_call: TRBV19; j_call: TRBJ2-2; clone_size: -; d_call: -; cdr3_aa: CASSPRRGAGELFF; cdr3_nt: TGTGCCAGTAGTCCCCGTCGCGGGGCCGGGGAGCTGTTTTTT
v_call: TRBV7-6; j_call: TRBJ1-1; clone_size: -; d_call: TRBD1; cdr3_aa: CASSPGDREGTEAFF; cdr3_nt: TGTGCCAGCAGCCCGGGGGACAGGGAAGGCACTGAAGCTTTCTTT
v_call: TRBV4-1; j_call: TRBJ2-1; clone_size: -; d_call: TRBD2; cdr3_aa: CASSFRSGGRYNEQFF; cdr3_nt: TGCGCCAGCAGCTTCAGGAGCGGGGGCCGATACAATGAGCAGTTCTTC
v_call: TRBV5-1; j_call: TRBJ2-7; clone_size: -; d_call: -; cdr3_aa: CASGTEGYEQYF; cdr3_nt: TGCGCCAGCGGGACGGAGGGTTACGAGCAGTACTTC
v_call: TRBV5-1; j_call: TRBJ1-5; clone_size: -; d_call: TRBD1; cdr3_aa: CASSLGQGIDQPQHF; cdr3_nt: TGCGCCAGCAGCCTAGGACAGGGAATAGATCAGCCCCAGCATTTT
v_call: TRBV7-2; j_call: TRBJ1-1; clone_size: -; d_call: -; cdr3_aa: CASSSDSMNTEAFF; cdr3_nt: TGTGCCAGCAGCTCAGACAGTATGAACACTGAAGCTTTCTTT
v_call: TRBV29-1; j_call: TRBJ2-7; clone_size: once; d_call: TRBD1; cdr3_aa: CSAKGQGSSYEQYF; cdr3_nt: TGCAGCGCTAAAGGACAGGGGAGCTCCTACGAGCAGTACTTC
v_call: TRBV2; j_call: TRBJ2-5; clone_size: few; d_call: -; cdr3_aa: CASSGGKETQYF; cdr3_nt: TGTGCCAGCAGTGGAGGGAAAGAGACCCAGTACTTC